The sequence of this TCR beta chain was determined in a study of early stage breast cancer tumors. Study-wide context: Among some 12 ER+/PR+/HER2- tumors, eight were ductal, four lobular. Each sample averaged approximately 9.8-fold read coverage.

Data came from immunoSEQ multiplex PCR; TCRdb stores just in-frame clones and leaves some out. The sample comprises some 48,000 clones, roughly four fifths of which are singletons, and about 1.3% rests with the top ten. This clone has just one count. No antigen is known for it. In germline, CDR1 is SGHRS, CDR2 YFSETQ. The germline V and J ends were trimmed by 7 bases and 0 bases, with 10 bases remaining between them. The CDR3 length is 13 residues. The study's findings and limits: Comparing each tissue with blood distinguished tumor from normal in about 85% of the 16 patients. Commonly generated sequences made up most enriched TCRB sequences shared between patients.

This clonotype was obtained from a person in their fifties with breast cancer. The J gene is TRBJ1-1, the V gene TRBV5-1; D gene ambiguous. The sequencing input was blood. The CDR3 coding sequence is TGCGCCAGCGCGCAGAGCTTGAACACTGAAGCTTTCTTT. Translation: CASAQSLNTEAFF.